The 28 T cell receptor beta chains listed next were all sequenced from one sample in a study of T-cell memory formation after mild COVID-19. TCRdb re-analysed the 5' RACE reads in MiXCR, keeping a single row per CDR3 protein. The sample gives a few hundred thousand distinct CDR3 sequences, approximately 15% of which show up once; around 24% is in the top ten. The sample taken for sequencing was PBMCs or a T cell subset sorted from them (not recorded which). The source of these receptors is a man in his late teens or twenties who had mild COVID-19 (a few samples of this study predate the infection). Cell type and time point are not known.

There are a few counts of this clonotype. The rearrangement links TRBV11-2 to TRBJ1-2; 7 positions agree with TRBD1. The ends lost 5 bases at V and 6 bases at J; junction bases unmatched: 6. Germline CDR1 reads SGHAT; CDR2 reads FQNNGV. CDR3 size: 13 residues. CDR3 DNA: TGTGCCAGCAGCCTACAGGGGTTTGATGGCTACACCTTC. Residues: CASSLQGFDGYTF.

Only a few counts were recorded for this clonotype. The chain couples TRBV6-6 to TRBJ1-1; D is perhaps TRBD1 (5 bases). V shed 7 bases and J shed 5 bases, with 20 bases lying between them. This CDR3 region has 15 residues. CDR1 and CDR2 (germline): MNHNY, SVGAGI (reference sequence). As DNA, the CDR3 is TGTGCCAGCACCCACCCTAGGGGATCTAGGACTGAAGCTTTCTTT. Protein: CASTHPRGSRTEAFF.

This clonotype came up a few times. The chain links TRBV28 to TRBJ2-3, with a possible D match to TRBD1 (7 bases). V was trimmed by 6 bases and J by 6 bases, leaving 16 bases between them. The CDR3 totals 14 residues. CDR1 MDHEN and CDR2 SYDVKM come from the germline V gene. DNA of the CDR3: TGTGCCAGCAGCTCCCCAGGGGGGCGGGATACGCAGTATTTT. Its protein is CASSSPGGRDTQYF.

This sequence joins TRBV7-9 and TRBJ1-1; tentatively, D is TRBD1 (5 bases). The CDR3 totals 14 residues. The V and J ends lost 4 bases and 8 bases respectively, with 17 bases between them. Germline V gene lookup returns CDR1 SEHNR and CDR2 FQNEAQ (reference sequence). In nucleotides, the CDR3 is TGTGCCAGCAGCTGGGGGGGAGACAGCGCGGAAGCTTTCTTT. Translating gives CASSWGGDSAEAFF.

This clonotype was observed a few times. This chain joins TRBV6-2 or TRBV6-3 and TRBJ2-6; no reliable D call. This CDR3 spans 13 amino acids. The V end lost 7 bases, the J end lost 1 base, and 5 bases lay between the germline ends. Germline V gene data show CDR1 as MNHEY and CDR2 as SVGEGT. The DNA for the CDR3 is TGTGCCAGCACCTTGTCTGGGGCCAACGTCCTGACTTTC. Amino acid sequence: CASTLSGANVLTF.

V and J are TRBV4-3 and TRBJ2-2; no definite D call. The CDR3 sequence is 14 residues long. Germline V lookup: CDR1 LGHNA, CDR2 YSLEER. The V gene lost 0 bases and the J gene lost 6 bases, with 8 bases spanning the gap. DNA of the CDR3: TGCGCCAGCAGCCAAGAAGAAGGATCCGGGGAGCTGTTTTTT. This encodes CASSQEEGSGELFF.

The chain employs TRBV7-8 and TRBJ1-4; 7 bases are a match to TRBD1. After removal of 5 bases from V and 6 bases from J, the junction contained 3 bases not matched to a gene. This CDR3 is built from 13 residues. Germline values: CDR1 SGHVS, CDR2 FQNEAQ. This CDR3 reads CASSLGQHEKLFF. For the CDR3, the DNA is TGTGCCAGCAGCCTGGGACAGCATGAAAAACTGTTTTTT. Supplemented by reference TRBV7-8 and TRBJ1-4, the full variable domain reads GAGVSQSPRYKVAKRGQDVALRCDPISGHVSLFWYQQALGQGPEFLTYFQNEAQLDKSGLPSDRFFAERPEGSVSTLKIQRTQQEDSAVYLCASSLGQHEKLFFGSGTQLSVL.

Remarks on this clonotype: Here the CDR3 omits its conserved ending phenylalanine or tryptophan, so a read error is the likely source. The chain recombines TRBV7-9 with TRBJ2-7; TRBD1 matches 9 bases. The CDR3 spans 15 residues. Per the germline V gene, CDR1 is SEHNR and CDR2 is FQNEAQ (reference sequence). The junction had 9 bases not matched to a gene; V was cut back by 5 bases and J by 4 bases. The CDR3 here is CASSRPPGQGYEQYL. The DNA of the CDR3 is TGTGCCAGCAGCCGACCGCCGGGACAGGGATACGAGCAGTACTTA.

This sequence joins TRBV20-1 and TRBJ1-6, with 8 bases aligning to TRBD1. Germline assignment: CDR1 DFQATT and CDR2 SNEGSKA (reference sequence). CDR3 length equals 14 residues. With 6 bases clipped from V and 10 bases from J, the junction kept 11 bases outside the gene matches. The CDR3 coding sequence is TGCAGTGCCAGGGCCGGGACAGGAGGGTCACCCCTCCACTTT. Its translation is CSARAGTGGSPLHF.

The V call is TRBV4-1, the J call TRBJ2-1; TRBD2 aligns across 7 bases. CDR3 length: 16 residues. The junction had 4 bases not matched to a gene; V was cut back by 0 bases and J by 2 bases. Germline assignment: CDR1 MGHRA and CDR2 YSYEKL. CDR3 protein: CASSQELAAPYNEQFF. As DNA, the CDR3 is TGCGCCAGCAGCCAAGAGCTAGCGGCTCCCTACAATGAGCAGTTCTTC.

Details on this clonotype: A much larger clone sits a single nucleotide away, making a read error possible. For the CDR3, the DNA is TGCAGTGCTAGTTCCCCGGTGTACTACGAGCAGTACTTC. This translates into CSASSPVYYEQYF. The rearrangement joins TRBV20-1 to TRBJ2-7; no definite D call. V lost 3 bases and J 3 bases, leaving 12 bases between the germline ends. The CDR3 sequence is 13 residues long. Germline CDR1 DFQATT, CDR2 SNEGSKA (reference sequence).

This chain connects TRBV7-9 to TRBJ2-5, with TRBD2 matching over 8 bases. The CDR3 extends over 20 amino acids. Germline assignment: CDR1 SEHNR and CDR2 FQNEAQ (reference sequence). The ends lost 5 bases at V and 1 base at J; junction bases unmatched: 21. This chain's CDR3 is CASSPFRGGGRTHLQETQYF. DNA of the CDR3: TGTGCCAGCAGCCCCTTCCGGGGCGGGGGGAGAACGCACCTCCAAGAGACCCAGTACTTC.

The genes are TRBV5-1 and TRBJ1-3; D remains unclear. V lost 2 bases and J lost 0, with 9 bases in between. CDR3 size: 15 residues. From germline, CDR1 is SGHRS and CDR2 YFSETQ. The CDR3 DNA reads as TGCGCCAGCAGCTTATGGACCGGCTCTGGAAACACCATATATTTT. This gives the protein CASSLWTGSGNTIYF.

The J gene is TRBJ2-4, the V gene TRBV12-3 or TRBV12-4; tentative D call: TRBD2 (5 bases). The V end lost 1 base, the J end lost 3 bases, and 13 bases lay between the germline ends. The CDR3 has 16 residues. CDR3 nucleotides: TGTGCCAGCAGTTTAGTTCGGGAATGGGTCAAAAACATTCAGTACTTC. Its translation: CASSLVREWVKNIQYF.

The table lists this clonotype with many counts. The V gene is TRBV6-2 or TRBV6-3, the J gene TRBJ2-3; unclear D gene. V was cut by 4 bases and J by 2 bases, with 10 bases left in between. The germline CDR1 and CDR2 sequences are MNHEY and SVGEGT. This CDR3 is built from 14 residues. This CDR3 is CASSSTSPTDTQYF. CDR3 DNA: TGTGCCAGCAGTTCCACATCCCCCACAGATACGCAGTATTTT.

This clonotype was seen a handful of times. The chain is built from TRBV6-2 or TRBV6-3 and TRBJ1-1, with a weak D call TRBD1 (5 bases). This CDR3 contains 16 residues. V was cut by 2 bases and J by 0 bases, with 13 bases left in between. CDR1 and CDR2 (germline): MNHEY, SVGEGT. The CDR3 DNA reads TGTGCCAGCAGTTACCCCAGGGCACGGATGAACACTGAAGCTTTCTTT. As protein: CASSYPRARMNTEAFF.

The rearrangement joins TRBV20-1 to TRBJ2-3; either TRBD1 or TRBD2 may fit D (5 bases each). Germline CDR1 DFQATT, CDR2 SNEGSKA (reference sequence). CDR3 length equals 15 residues. V lost 0 bases and J lost 7, with 17 bases in between. CDR3 DNA: TGCAGTGCTAGAGATCGCCGAGGGGCCGGCAATACGCAGTATTTT. Translating gives CSARDRRGAGNTQYF.

A few counts support this clonotype. J is TRBJ1-1 and V is TRBV4-3, with D uncertain. The V gene lost 0 bases and the J gene lost 1 base, with 9 bases spanning the gap. The CDR3 totals 15 residues. Germline values: CDR1 LGHNA, CDR2 YSLEER. CDR3 sequence reads: CASSQDWVENTEAFF. In nucleotides, the CDR3 is TGCGCCAGCAGCCAAGATTGGGTTGAGAACACTGAAGCTTTCTTT.

This clonotype has only a few counts. CDR3 bases: TGTGCCAGCAGCGTACTAGCGGAGTTCCCGCAGTTCTTC. Its protein is CASSVLAEFPQFF. V is TRBV9 and J is TRBJ2-1; 7 bases line up with TRBD2. Germline V gives CDR1 SGDLS, CDR2 YYNGEE. The CDR3 has 13 residues. Trimming at V came to 1 base and at J to 12 bases, leaving 7 bases not matched to a gene. Combining the CDR3 with reference TRBV9 and TRBJ2-1 gives the whole variable domain DSGVTQTPKHLITATGQRVTLRCSPRSGDLSVYWYQQSLDQGLQFLIQYYNGEERAKGNILERFSAQQFPDLHSELNLSSLELGDSALYFCASSVLAEFPQFFGPGTRLTVL.

This sequence joins TRBV20-1 and TRBJ2-7; 8 bases match TRBD1. The CDR3 contains 13 residues. Per the germline V gene, CDR1 is DFQATT and CDR2 is SNEGSKA (reference sequence). The CDR3 here is CREEWTGSYEQYV. The CDR3 bases are TGCAGGGAGGAATGGACAGGGTCCTACGAGCAGTACGTC.

This clonotype was detected ten times or more. The DNA of the CDR3 is TGTGCCAGCAGCTGGGCTACCGGGGAGCTGTTTTTT. This translates into CASSWATGELFF. The J gene is TRBJ2-2, the V gene TRBV5-6; D unresolved. The CDR3 consists of 12 residues. V dropped 3 bases and J dropped 5 bases, with 5 bases sitting between them. Germline CDR1 SGHDT, CDR2 YYEEEE.

V is TRBV14 and J is TRBJ1-1, with unresolved D. Germline values: CDR1 SGHDN, CDR2 FVKESK. Trimming took off 0 bases at V and 6 bases at J, with 11 bases between the two ends. This CDR3 is 14 amino acids long. CDR3 DNA: TGTGCCAGCAGCCAAGATTTCCGGTTGGCTGAAGCTTTCTTT. Translation: CASSQDFRLAEAFF. The whole variable domain, remainder taken from reference TRBV14 and TRBJ1-1, is EAGVTQFPSHSVIEKGQTVTLRCDPISGHDNLYWYRRVMGKEIKFLLHFVKESKQDESGMPNNRFLAERTGGTYSTLKVQPAELEDSGVYFCASSQDFRLAEAFFGQGTRLTVV.

This clonotype was observed at least ten times. This chain joins TRBV29-1 and TRBJ2-3; 8 positions match TRBD1. The CDR3 sequence is 16 residues long. Germline loops: CDR1 SQVTM, CDR2 ANQGSEA. V was clipped by 1 base and J by 3 bases; unmatched bases: 9. CDR3: CSVEVWDRTGTDTQYF. For the CDR3, the DNA is TGCAGCGTTGAAGTATGGGACAGGACAGGTACAGATACGCAGTATTTT.

The sample holds many counts of this clonotype. This rearrangement joins TRBV10-3 to TRBJ2-5, with D tentatively TRBD1 or TRBD2 (5 bases each). The V and J ends lost 8 bases and 4 bases respectively, with 17 bases between them. Germline loops: CDR1 ENHRY, CDR2 SYGVKD. This CDR3 has 14 amino acids. The CDR3 DNA reads as TGTGCCATCGGGGTGACTCCTGGGGGAGAGACCCAGTACTTC. This sequence encodes CAIGVTPGGETQYF.

J is TRBJ1-1 and V is TRBV18, with D unresolved. CDR1 is KGHSH, CDR2 LQKENI, per germline. CDR3 length equals 16 residues. Deletions cut 3 bases from V and 4 bases from J, with 18 bases between. CDR3 sequence reads: CASSPNHQLSGTEAFF. The CDR3, as DNA: TGTGCCAGCTCACCGAATCATCAGCTTAGTGGCACTGAAGCTTTCTTT.

This chain links TRBV7-3 with TRBJ2-3, with D tentatively TRBD2 (5 bases). This CDR3 contains 15 residues. Germline V gives CDR1 SGHTA, CDR2 FQGTGA. Trimming took off 2 bases at V and 7 bases at J, with 16 bases between the two ends. CDR3 in amino acids: CASSLELAMLNTQYF. CDR3 bases: TGTGCCAGCAGCTTAGAGTTAGCGATGCTAAATACGCAGTATTTT.

This clonotype was detected only a few times. The chain has TRBV7-2 and TRBJ2-7, with 7 bases identical to TRBD2. Germline trimming cut 4 bases from V and 2 bases from J; bases unmatched to any gene: 11. The CDR3 runs 16 residues. Germline-derived CDR1 and CDR2 are SGHTA and FQGNSA. The CDR3 DNA sequence: TGTGCCAGCAGCTGGGCCAGTGGGAGGGGCGCCTACGAGCAGTACTTC. It codes for CASSWASGRGAYEQYF.

This clonotype was seen a handful of times. The chain is built from TRBV7-2 and TRBJ2-1; 8 bases map to TRBD1. CDR1 is SGHTA and CDR2 is FQGNSA in the germline V gene. Trimming at V came to 0 bases and at J to 8 bases, leaving 9 bases not matched to a gene. The CDR3 is 16 residues long. The CDR3 loop reads CASSLAAAGGIYEQFF. DNA for the CDR3: TGTGCCAGCAGCTTAGCGGCTGCAGGGGGCATCTATGAGCAGTTCTTC.